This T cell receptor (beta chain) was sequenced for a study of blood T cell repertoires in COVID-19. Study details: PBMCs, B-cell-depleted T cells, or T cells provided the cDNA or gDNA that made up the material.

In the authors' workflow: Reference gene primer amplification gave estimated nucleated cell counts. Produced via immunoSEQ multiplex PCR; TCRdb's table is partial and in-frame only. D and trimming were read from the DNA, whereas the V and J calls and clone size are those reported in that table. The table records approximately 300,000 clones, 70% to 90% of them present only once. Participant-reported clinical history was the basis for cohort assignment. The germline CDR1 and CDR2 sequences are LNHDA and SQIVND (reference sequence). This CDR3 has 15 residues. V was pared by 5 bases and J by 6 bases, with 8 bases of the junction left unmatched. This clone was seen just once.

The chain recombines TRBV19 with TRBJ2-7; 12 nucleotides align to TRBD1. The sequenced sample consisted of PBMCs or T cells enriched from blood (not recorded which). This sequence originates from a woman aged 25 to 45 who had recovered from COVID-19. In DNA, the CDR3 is TGTGCCAGTAGTGCGCCGGGACAGGGGGCTTCCGAGCAGTACTTC. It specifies CASSAPGQGASEQYF.